These 10 T cell receptor beta chains came from one sample sequenced in a study of cytomegalovirus exposure and HLA in healthy donors. PCR amplification relied on 60 Vbeta primers (plus 13 Jbeta primers). Method: immunoSEQ multiplex PCR; TCRdb's copy keeps in-frame clones and lacks some. In the table there are approximately 250,000 clones, over 75% of which are singletons. The sample comprised PBMCs. The source is a boy aged 5-17 years in good health and CMV-seronegative.

The chain recombines TRBV6-5 with TRBJ2-1; TRBD2 might be the D (5 bases). V gave up 7 bases and J gave up 0 bases, with 10 bases separating them. The CDR3 contains 14 residues. The germline V gene has CDR1 MNHEY and CDR2 SVGAGI. The CDR3 coding sequence is TGTGCCAGCACGGACTGGAGCTCCTACAATGAGCAGTTCTTC. Amino acids: CASTDWSSYNEQFF.

This chain joins TRBV11-2 and TRBJ1-2; 12 nucleotides align to TRBD1. Germline lookup yields CDR1 SGHAT and CDR2 FQNNGV. The CDR3 contains 15 residues. V dropped 4 bases and J dropped 5; count of bases not matched to a gene: 5. The chain's CDR3 is CASSSGQGARYGYTF. The CDR3 bases are TGTGCCAGCAGCTCGGGACAGGGGGCGAGATATGGCTACACCTTC. The entire variable domain, with the rest obtained from reference TRBV11-2 and TRBJ1-2, is as follows: EAGVAQSPRYKIIEKRQSVAFWCNPISGHATLYWYQQILGQGPKLLIQFQNNGVVDDSQLPKDRFSAERLKGVDSTLKIQPAKLEDSAVYLCASSSGQGARYGYTFGSGTRLTVV.

V gene TRBV6-1 combines with J gene TRBJ1-5, with D possibly TRBD1 on 6 matching bases. Trimming removed 6 bases from V and 7 bases from J, with 16 bases in between. Germline CDR1 reads MNHNS; CDR2 reads SASEGT. This CDR3 spans 14 amino acids. The CDR3 DNA is TGTGCCAGCAGGAAACAGGGAGAGGGGCAGCCCCAGCATTTT. The encoded protein is CASRKQGEGQPQHF.

The J gene is TRBJ2-7, the V gene TRBV27; 7 positions match TRBD1. Losses at the gene ends were 6 bases for V and 4 bases for J; bases not matched to a gene: 3. In germline, CDR1 is MNHEY, CDR2 SMNVEV (reference sequence). The CDR3 has 12 residues. CDR3 sequence: CASSEQGYEQYF. DNA of the CDR3: TGTGCCAGCAGCGAACAGGGGTACGAGCAGTACTTC.

The chain links TRBV7-3 to TRBJ2-7, with 7 bases identical to TRBD2. CDR1 is SGHTA and CDR2 is FQGTGA in the germline V gene. The CDR3 covers 16 residues. V lost 5 bases to trimming and J lost 2 bases; unmatched junction nucleotides: 12. CDR3 loop: CASSPGGSSGTYEQYF. The CDR3 DNA follows: TGTGCCAGCAGCCCCGGCGGGTCTAGCGGTACCTACGAGCAGTACTTC.

This chain links TRBV19 with TRBJ1-2; the match to TRBD1 covers 9 bases. Losses at the gene ends were 3 bases for V and 0 bases for J; bases not matched to a gene: 8. CDR1 is LNHDA and CDR2 is SQIVND in the germline V gene (reference sequence). CDR3 size: 17 residues. This CDR3 is CASSIRGQGLSNYGYTF. CDR3 nucleotide sequence: TGTGCCAGTAGTATCAGAGGACAGGGGCTCTCTAACTATGGCTACACCTTC.

The CDR3 protein is CASSTQGWGNQPQHF. The CDR3 coding sequence is TGTGCCAGTAGTACCCAGGGTTGGGGCAATCAGCCCCAGCATTTT. This chain links TRBV19 with TRBJ1-5; possible D gene TRBD1, 5 bases. Per germline, CDR1 LNHDA and CDR2 SQIVND (reference sequence). The CDR3 runs to 15 residues. Trimming left V 4 bases short and J 2 bases short, with 12 bases between.

The chain recombines TRBV14 with TRBJ1-2; the match to TRBD1 covers 9 bases. Trimming took 0 bases from V and 8 from J; bases not matched to a gene: 7. CDR1 and CDR2 from the germline V gene are SGHDN and FVKESK. The CDR3 runs 15 residues. The CDR3 DNA reads TGTGCCAGCAGCCAAGATCTACAGGGGGCATTGGGCTACACCTTC. It is translated as CASSQDLQGALGYTF.

This clone showed up just a few times. V usage is TRBV2 and J usage is TRBJ2-7; TRBD1 is a possible D gene (5 bases). Trimming took off 2 bases at V and 5 bases at J, with 10 bases between the two ends. The germline CDR1 and CDR2 sequences are SNHLY and FYNNEI. There are 13 residues in the CDR3. Written as DNA, the CDR3 is TGTGCCAGCAGTGAAACAGGCAGCCACGAGCAGTACTTC. It specifies CASSETGSHEQYF.

The J gene is TRBJ2-7, the V gene TRBV19, with 8 nucleotides matching TRBD1. Germline lookup yields CDR1 LNHDA and CDR2 SQIVND (reference sequence). V dropped 3 bases and J dropped 3; count of bases not matched to a gene: 7. The CDR3 covers 15 residues. Here the CDR3 DNA reads TGTGCCAGTAGTATTCGAGACAGGGGATTCTACGAGCAGTACTTC. Its translation is CASSIRDRGFYEQYF.